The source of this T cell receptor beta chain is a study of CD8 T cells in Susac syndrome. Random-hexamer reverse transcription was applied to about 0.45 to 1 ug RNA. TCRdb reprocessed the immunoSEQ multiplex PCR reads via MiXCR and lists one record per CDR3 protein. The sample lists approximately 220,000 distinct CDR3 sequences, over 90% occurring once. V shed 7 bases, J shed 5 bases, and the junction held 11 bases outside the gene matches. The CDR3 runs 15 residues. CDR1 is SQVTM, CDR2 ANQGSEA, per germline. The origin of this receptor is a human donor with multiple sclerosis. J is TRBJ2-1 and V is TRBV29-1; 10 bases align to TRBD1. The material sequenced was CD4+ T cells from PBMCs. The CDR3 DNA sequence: TGCAGCGCCCGGACAGGGGGTTTCATGGACAATGAGCAGTTCTTC. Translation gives CSARTGGFMDNEQFF.